These 20 T cell receptor beta chains came from one sample sequenced in a study of cytomegalovirus exposure and HLA in healthy donors. 60 Vbeta and 13 Jbeta primers were used in PCR. The table came from immunoSEQ multiplex PCR; TCRdb's copy has only in-frame clones and leaves some out. Here the sample spans approximately 140,000 clones, 70% to 80% being singletons. What was sequenced was PBMCs. The source of these receptors is a woman in her fifties or sixties in good health and CMV-seronegative.

The rearrangement uses TRBV30 and TRBJ1-1, with TRBD1 identical over 9 bases. The J segment lost 5 bases and the V segment lost 4 bases, leaving 8 bases of the junction unmatched. Germline lookup yields CDR1 GTSNPN and CDR2 SVGIG (reference sequence). The CDR3 is 14 residues long. CDR3 in DNA: TGTGCCTGGACCAAACAGGGGGCGAGGACTGAAGCTTTCTTT. Protein product: CAWTKQGARTEAFF.

The V gene is TRBV9, the J gene TRBJ2-7; 8 bases map to TRBD1. Germline V gene sequence: CDR1 SGDLS, CDR2 YYNGEE. The trim removed 3 bases at V and 0 bases at J, leaving 5 bases unmatched. This CDR3 region has 15 residues. The chain's CDR3 is CASSATGGSSYEQYF. The CDR3 DNA follows: TGTGCCAGCAGCGCCACAGGGGGTAGCTCCTACGAGCAGTACTTC.

The chain joins TRBV4-1 to TRBJ2-5; 12 nucleotides match TRBD2. The CDR3 sequence is 18 residues long. J was trimmed by 2 bases and V by 2 bases; bases with no gene match: 9. Germline-derived CDR1 and CDR2 are MGHRA and YSYEKL. This chain's CDR3 is CASSQTPLAGGPQETQYF. The DNA for the CDR3 is TGCGCCAGCAGCCAAACGCCTCTAGCGGGGGGGCCACAAGAGACCCAGTACTTC.

In regard to this clone: Mismatch with germline at one junction end may stem from a read error. V gene TRBV28 combines with J gene TRBJ2-7, with D maybe TRBD2 (7 bases). This CDR3 has 16 residues. Germline V gene sequence: CDR1 MDHEN, CDR2 SYDVKM. The CDR3: CASSLWGGGGSYGQYF. In nucleotides, the CDR3 is TGTGCCAGCAGTTTGTGGGGGGGCGGGGGTTCCTACGGGCAGTACTTC. Using reference TRBV28 and TRBJ2-7 for the parts outside the CDR3, the full variable domain is DVKVTQSSRYLVKRTGEKVFLECVQDMDHENMFWYRQDPGLGLRLIYFSYDVKMKEKGDIPEGYSVSREKKERFSLILESASTNQTSMYLCASSLWGGGGSYGQYFGPGTRLTVT.

This clone was found a few times. The rearrangement joins TRBV7-8 to TRBJ2-2; 8 bases are shared with TRBD1. Germline values: CDR1 SGHVS, CDR2 FQNEAQ. The CDR3 runs to 17 residues. Losses at the gene ends were 4 bases for V and 5 bases for J; bases not matched to a gene: 12. This chain's CDR3 is CASSSNPDRVVTGELFF. CDR3 nucleotides: TGTGCCAGCAGCTCCAACCCGGACAGGGTTGTAACCGGGGAGCTGTTTTTT.

This chain connects TRBV6-1 to TRBJ1-4; D unresolved. V dropped 4 bases and J dropped 0 bases, with 18 bases sitting between them. This CDR3 comprises 18 residues. CDR1 MNHNS and CDR2 SASEGT come from the germline V gene. The CDR3 DNA sequence: TGTGCCAGCAGTGCTGACTCCGGATCTTATGCAACTAATGAAAAACTGTTTTTT. This gives the protein CASSADSGSYATNEKLFF.

The V gene is TRBV5-4, the J gene TRBJ2-4; TRBD1 aligns across 7 bases. Germline V gives CDR1 SGHNT, CDR2 YYREEE (reference sequence). The V and J ends lost 6 bases and 9 bases, in that order; junction bases with no gene match: 12. The CDR3 consists of 14 residues. DNA for the CDR3: TGTGCCAGCACCAAAAAAGGGGGCAAGGGCATTCAGTACTTC. Protein sequence: CASTKKGGKGIQYF.

The chain combines TRBV7-9 with TRBJ2-1, with 11 bases aligning to TRBD2. The CDR3 loop spans 18 amino acids. CDR1 is SEHNR, CDR2 FQNEAQ, per germline (reference sequence). The V and J ends lost 8 bases and 5 bases, in that order; junction bases with no gene match: 17. The CDR3 DNA reads as TGTGCCAGCGCCACCTGGAGAGGGGGGACTAGCGGCCACAATGAGCAGTTCTTC. Its protein is CASATWRGGTSGHNEQFF.

The V and J genes are TRBV10-3 and TRBJ1-2; D is ambiguous. The V end was cut by 4 bases, the J end by 7 bases, with 13 bases between. Germline V gives CDR1 ENHRY, CDR2 SYGVKD. The CDR3 runs 13 residues. CDR3: CAISAPSGFGYTF. CDR3 in DNA: TGTGCCATCAGTGCGCCCTCGGGGTTTGGCTACACCTTC.

V usage is TRBV19 and J usage is TRBJ2-3, with TRBD1 identical over 9 bases. The ends lost 10 bases at V and 2 bases at J; junction bases unmatched: 7. CDR1 and CDR2 (germline): LNHDA, SQIVND (reference sequence). The CDR3 sequence is 14 residues long. CDR3 nucleotide sequence: TGTGCCACTCGCCGGACAGGGGCCACAGATACGCAGTATTTT. It encodes CATRRTGATDTQYF.

The gene calls are TRBV7-9 and TRBJ2-3, with 8 bases aligning to TRBD1. With V trimmed by 5 bases and J by 6 bases, 19 bases remained unmatched. The CDR3 loop spans 18 amino acids. CDR1 SEHNR and CDR2 FQNEAQ come from the germline V gene (reference sequence). Here the CDR3 DNA reads TGTGCCAGCAGCCCAAAATGGACAGGGCGACTTCACGGGGATACGCAGTATTTT. It encodes CASSPKWTGRLHGDTQYF.

This chain connects TRBV6-4 to TRBJ2-1; weak D call: TRBD1 (5 bases). V lost 2 bases and J lost 9, with 11 bases in between. The CDR3 is made up of 13 amino acids. The V gene's germline CDR1 is MRHNA and CDR2 SNTAGT. In DNA, the CDR3 is TGTGCCAGCAGTGACCAGGGCTGGGGTGAGCAGTTCTTC. Translating gives CASSDQGWGEQFF.

The gene calls are TRBV28 and TRBJ2-1; 12 positions match TRBD1. V was clipped by 6 bases and J by 6 bases; unmatched bases: 6. Germline loops: CDR1 MDHEN, CDR2 SYDVKM. The CDR3 extends over 15 amino acids. For the CDR3, the DNA is TGTGCCAGCAGATTGCCGGGACAGGGGGCCAATGAGCAGTTCTTC. This codes for CASRLPGQGANEQFF. Using reference TRBV28 and TRBJ2-1 for the parts outside the CDR3, the full variable domain is DVKVTQSSRYLVKRTGEKVFLECVQDMDHENMFWYRQDPGLGLRLIYFSYDVKMKEKGDIPEGYSVSREKKERFSLILESASTNQTSMYLCASRLPGQGANEQFFGPGTRLTVL.

CDR3 in amino acids: CASKPQGNGNQPQHF. In DNA, the CDR3 is TGTGCCAGCAAACCACAGGGGAACGGGAATCAGCCCCAGCATTTT. The chain couples TRBV6-5 to TRBJ1-5; 7 nucleotides align to TRBD1. The CDR3 is made up of 15 amino acids. With V trimmed by 7 bases and J by 4 bases, 10 bases remained unmatched. The germline gives CDR1 MNHEY, CDR2 SVGAGI.

V gene TRBV15 combines with J gene TRBJ2-7; possible D gene TRBD1, 7 bases. V was clipped by 3 bases and J by 4 bases, with 22 bases between them. Per germline, CDR1 LNHNV and CDR2 YYDKDF (reference sequence). The CDR3 consists of 17 residues. CDR3 nucleotides: TGTGCCACCAGCAGTACAGGAGGGGGCGCAGGGTTTTACGAGCAGTACTTC. This translates into CATSSTGGGAGFYEQYF.

The genes are TRBV6-5 and TRBJ1-2; D possibly corresponds to TRBD1 (6 bases). The ends were cut back, 4 bases at V and 6 bases at J, with 15 bases in the middle. Germline CDR1 and CDR2: MNHEY and SVGAGI. The CDR3 extends over 14 amino acids. The CDR3 spells CASSSHDRTDGYTF. In DNA form, the CDR3 reads TGTGCCAGCAGTTCGCACGATAGGACAGATGGCTACACCTTC.

This chain uses TRBV9 with TRBJ1-1; 8 bases map to TRBD1. V lost 4 bases and J lost 2; bases outside the gene matches: 10. The CDR3 contains 16 residues. CDR1 and CDR2 from the germline V gene are SGDLS and YYNGEE. The CDR3 DNA is TGTGCCAGCAGCCCGCGGGACAGGTGGAGAAACACTGAAGCTTTCTTT. The encoded protein is CASSPRDRWRNTEAFF. Filled out from reference TRBV9 and TRBJ1-1, the complete variable domain reads DSGVTQTPKHLITATGQRVTLRCSPRSGDLSVYWYQQSLDQGLQFLIQYYNGEERAKGNILERFSAQQFPDLHSELNLSSLELGDSALYFCASSPRDRWRNTEAFFGQGTRLTVV.

This sequence joins TRBV28 and TRBJ2-7; possible D gene TRBD1, 6 bases. Germline lookup yields CDR1 MDHEN and CDR2 SYDVKM. V was trimmed by 5 bases and J by 2 bases, leaving 16 bases between them. The length of the CDR3 is 15 residues. CDR3: CASSPRDISTYEQYF. CDR3 DNA sequence: TGTGCCAGCAGTCCCAGGGACATTTCAACCTACGAGCAGTACTTC.

The chain uses TRBV5-4 and TRBJ1-6; D not resolved. In germline, CDR1 is SGHNT, CDR2 YYREEE (reference sequence). This CDR3 region has 15 residues. Trimming left V 2 bases short and J 7 bases short, with 13 bases between. CDR3: CASSFPPGGNSPLHF. CDR3 bases: TGTGCCAGCAGCTTCCCCCCCGGCGGGAATTCACCCCTCCACTTT.

The chain has TRBV2 and TRBJ1-4, with 7 bases matching TRBD1. The CDR3 extends over 13 amino acids. The J segment lost 5 bases and the V segment lost 8 bases, leaving 5 bases of the junction unmatched. CDR1 and CDR2 (germline): SNHLY, FYNNEI. CDR3 bases: TGTGCCAGCGGGCCAGGGGGGAATGAAAAACTGTTTTTT. It specifies CASGPGGNEKLFF.